This note documents a single T cell receptor beta chain sequence. The ends were cut back, 7 bases at V and 3 bases at J, with 16 bases in the middle. The germline V gene has CDR1 SGHVS and CDR2 FNYEAQ. The CDR3 runs 14 residues. The data stem from a study of blood T cell repertoires in COVID-19. Study at large: Samples taken during acute and convalescent COVID-19 were collected in the United States, Italy and Spain.

Under the authors' procedure: Estimated nucleated cell counts came from reference gene primer amplification. Repertoires were generated with immunoSEQ multiplex PCR, while TCRdb's copy carries only in-frame clones and drops some. D and trimming were read from the DNA, whereas the V and J calls and clone size are those reported in that table. The table records over 85,000 clones, about 90% of them present only once. This clonotype was obtained from a man aged 50 to 60 with active COVID-19. The rearrangement uses TRBV7-6 and TRBJ2-7; D is possibly TRBD1 (5 bases). Source material: peripheral blood. CDR3 in amino acids: CASTLGAASYEQYF. For the CDR3, the DNA is TGTGCCAGCACCCTTGGGGCAGCAAGCTACGAGCAGTACTTC.